This TCR beta chain came from a study of blood T cell repertoires in COVID-19. On the study more broadly: PBMCs, B-cell-depleted T cells, or T cells provided the cDNA or gDNA that made up the material.

Per the study methods: Cell counts per sample came from amplifying reference gene primers. Profiled with immunoSEQ multiplex PCR; TCRdb holds only in-frame clones, not every one. That table gives V, J and clone size, and the DNA gave D and trimming. The data show approximately 230,000 clones, over 75% seen once. Participant-reported clinical history was the basis for cohort assignment. What was sequenced was PBMCs or T cells enriched from blood (not recorded which). The receptor was derived from a young man who had recovered from COVID-19.

Here the CDR3 reads CAWSADARVEKLFF. CDR3 DNA sequence: TGTGCCTGGAGTGCCGACGCCAGGGTTGAAAAACTGTTTTTT. The rearrangement uses TRBV30 and TRBJ1-4; maybe TRBD1 (5 bases). CDR3 length: 14 residues. Germline V lookup: CDR1 GTSNPN, CDR2 SVGIG (reference sequence). Trimming removed 1 base at V and 7 bases at J, with 13 bases between.